One T cell receptor beta chain is described in this entry. These data originate in a study of cytomegalovirus exposure and HLA in healthy donors. The PCR made use of 60 Vbeta and 13 Jbeta primers. The data were produced by immunoSEQ multiplex PCR, yet TCRdb's version contains in-frame clones alone and is incomplete. The repertoire has tens of thousands of clones, less than 65% of them found once; the top ten carry 5.5%. The source is a woman in her 30s in good health and CMV-seropositive. Input material: PBMCs.

In nucleotides, the CDR3 is TGTGCCAGCAGCTTAGCCGGGACAGGGACTGGAAACACCATATATTTT. This translates into CASSLAGTGTGNTIYF. The chain is built from TRBV7-2 and TRBJ1-3; 9 nucleotides agree with TRBD1. V lost 0 bases and J lost 2; bases outside the gene matches: 2. The CDR3 is 16 residues long. CDR1 and CDR2 from the germline V gene are SGHTA and FQGNSA. The full variable domain, with the rest looked up from reference TRBV7-2 and TRBJ1-3, is GAGVSQSPSNKVTEKGKDVELRCDPISGHTALYWYRQSLGQGLEFLIYFQGNSAPDKSGLPSDRFSAERTGGSVSTLTIQRTQQEDSAVYLCASSLAGTGTGNTIYFGEGSWLTVV.